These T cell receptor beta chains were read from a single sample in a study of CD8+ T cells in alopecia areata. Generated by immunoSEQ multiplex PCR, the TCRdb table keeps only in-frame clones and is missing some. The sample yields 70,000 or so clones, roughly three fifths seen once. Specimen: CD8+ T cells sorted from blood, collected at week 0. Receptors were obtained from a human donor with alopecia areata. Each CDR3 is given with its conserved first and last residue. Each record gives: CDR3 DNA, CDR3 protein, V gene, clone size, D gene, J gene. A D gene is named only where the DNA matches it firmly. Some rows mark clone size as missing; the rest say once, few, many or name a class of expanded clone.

CDR3 DNA: TGCAGCGTTGGTCCTGGGGAGGGCGAGCAGTACTTC; CDR3 protein: CSVGPGEGEQYF; V gene: TRBV29-1; clone size: -; D gene: TRBD2; J gene: TRBJ2-7
CDR3 DNA: TGCGCCAGCAGCTTCGGGACAGGCTCCTACGAGCAGTACTTC; CDR3 protein: CASSFGTGSYEQYF; V gene: TRBV5-1; clone size: -; D gene: TRBD1; J gene: TRBJ2-7
CDR3 DNA: TGCGCCAGCTCCGACGGAAGGAACTCTGGAAACACCATATATTTT; CDR3 protein: CASSDGRNSGNTIYF; V gene: TRBV4-3; clone size: -; D gene: -; J gene: TRBJ1-3
CDR3 DNA: TGTGCCAGCAGTTATGTCTACTCCTACGAGCAGTACTTC; CDR3 protein: CASSYVYSYEQYF; V gene: TRBV6-6; clone size: -; D gene: -; J gene: TRBJ2-7
CDR3 DNA: TGTGCCAGCAGCTATGACAGCGCCTACGAGCAGTACTTC; CDR3 protein: CASSYDSAYEQYF; V gene: TRBV7-3; clone size: -; D gene: -; J gene: TRBJ2-7
CDR3 DNA: TGTGCCAGCAGCTTAACACCGGGACTAGCGATCGCAGATACGCAGTATTTT; CDR3 protein: CASSLTPGLAIADTQYF; V gene: TRBV7-8; clone size: few; D gene: TRBD2; J gene: TRBJ2-3
CDR3 DNA: TGTGCCAGCAGCTTAGCGCCCGGACTAGCGGGCTCCTACAATGAGCAGTTCTTC; CDR3 protein: CASSLAPGLAGSYNEQFF; V gene: TRBV7-9; clone size: many; D gene: TRBD2; J gene: TRBJ2-1
CDR3 DNA: TGCGCCAGCAGCTTGGTTGGACAGGGGGCTGGAGAGACCCAGTACTTC; CDR3 protein: CASSLVGQGAGETQYF; V gene: TRBV5-1; clone size: -; D gene: TRBD1; J gene: TRBJ2-5
CDR3 DNA: TGTGCCACCGGATCGGATACGCAGTATTTT; CDR3 protein: CATGSDTQYF; V gene: TRBV6-5; clone size: -; D gene: -; J gene: TRBJ2-3
CDR3 DNA: TGTGCCAGCAGTCTATGGACTAGCGGCACCGGGGAGCTGTTTTTT; CDR3 protein: CASSLWTSGTGELFF; V gene: TRBV6-5; clone size: -; D gene: TRBD2; J gene: TRBJ2-2
CDR3 DNA: TGTGCCAGCAGTGAGGGGGGGCCTTACAATGAGCAGTTCTTC; CDR3 protein: CASSEGGPYNEQFF; V gene: TRBV6-5; clone size: -; D gene: -; J gene: TRBJ2-1
CDR3 DNA: TGTGCCAGCAGTGCTAGCGTTTTGGGGCGCTACGAGCAGTACTTC; CDR3 protein: CASSASVLGRYEQYF; V gene: TRBV28; clone size: -; D gene: -; J gene: TRBJ2-7
CDR3 DNA: TGCAGCGTTGAAGAATCATCGGGTAACTATGGCTACACCTTC; CDR3 protein: CSVEESSGNYGYTF; V gene: TRBV29-1; clone size: -; D gene: -; J gene: TRBJ1-2
CDR3 DNA: TGTGCCCCGCGCGGGGGCACTGAAGCTTTCTTT; CDR3 protein: CAPRGGTEAFF; V gene: TRBV9; clone size: -; D gene: -; J gene: TRBJ1-1
CDR3 DNA: TGTGCCAGCAGTTTAATACCCTTGGGCGGGAGTTGGTACAATGAGCAGTTCTTC; CDR3 protein: CASSLIPLGGSWYNEQFF; V gene: TRBV27; clone size: -; D gene: TRBD2; J gene: TRBJ2-1
CDR3 DNA: TGTGCCAGTAGTCGGGACAGGGGCGACTATGGCTACACCTTC; CDR3 protein: CASSRDRGDYGYTF; V gene: TRBV19; clone size: many; D gene: TRBD1; J gene: TRBJ1-2
CDR3 DNA: TGTGCCTGGAATCCCGGCGGGATGAGGGAGACCCAGTACTTC; CDR3 protein: CAWNPGGMRETQYF; V gene: TRBV30; clone size: -; D gene: -; J gene: TRBJ2-5
CDR3 DNA: TGTGCCTGGAGCTGGGCGAACACCGGGGAGCTGTTTTTT; CDR3 protein: CAWSWANTGELFF; V gene: TRBV30; clone size: -; D gene: -; J gene: TRBJ2-2
CDR3 DNA: TGTGCCAGCAGTTACCCAGGGAACAATGAGCAGTTCTTC; CDR3 protein: CASSYPGNNEQFF; V gene: TRBV6-5; clone size: -; D gene: -; J gene: TRBJ2-1
CDR3 DNA: TGTGCCAGCAGCTTGGGGCGACTAGCGGGGGTTCCATACTTC; CDR3 protein: CASSLGRLAGVPYF; V gene: TRBV5-6; clone size: -; D gene: TRBD2; J gene: TRBJ2-7
CDR3 DNA: TGCGCCAGCTCCGAATTGCACAGGGAGCAAGAGACCCAGTACTTC; CDR3 protein: CASSELHREQETQYF; V gene: TRBV4-1; clone size: -; D gene: -; J gene: TRBJ2-5
CDR3 DNA: TGTGCCAGCAGACAGGGAACTTTGGGAGAGCAGTACTTC; CDR3 protein: CASRQGTLGEQYF; V gene: TRBV2; clone size: -; D gene: -; J gene: TRBJ2-7
CDR3 DNA: TGCAGCGTTGAAGGCTATAGCGGGGCCGGGGAGCTGTTTTTT; CDR3 protein: CSVEGYSGAGELFF; V gene: TRBV29-1; clone size: few; D gene: TRBD2; J gene: TRBJ2-2
CDR3 DNA: TGCGCCAGCAGCCCCGGGGACAGAGCCGGAGATACGCAGTATTTT; CDR3 protein: CASSPGDRAGDTQYF; V gene: TRBV4-1; clone size: -; D gene: TRBD1; J gene: TRBJ2-3
CDR3 DNA: TGTGCCAGCAGCTCGACTTTACAGCAATATCAGCCCCAGCATTTT; CDR3 protein: CASSSTLQQYQPQHF; V gene: TRBV7-9; clone size: -; D gene: -; J gene: TRBJ1-5
CDR3 DNA: TGCAGCGCAAAACCAGGGAATGAGCAGTTCTTC; CDR3 protein: CSAKPGNEQFF; V gene: TRBV29-1; clone size: -; D gene: -; J gene: TRBJ2-1
CDR3 DNA: TGTGCCAGCAGTTTGGGGGGATTGAACACTGAAGCTTTCTTT; CDR3 protein: CASSLGGLNTEAFF; V gene: TRBV27; clone size: -; D gene: -; J gene: TRBJ1-1
CDR3 DNA: TGTGCCTGGCAGGGGGTTGGCGCGGGCTATGGCTACACCTTC; CDR3 protein: CAWQGVGAGYGYTF; V gene: TRBV30; clone size: -; D gene: TRBD1; J gene: TRBJ1-2
CDR3 DNA: TGCGCCAGCAGCTTATCCGGGACAGGGAGGAGCGAGGCCAAAAACATTCAGTACTTC; CDR3 protein: CASSLSGTGRSEAKNIQYF; V gene: TRBV5-1; clone size: -; D gene: TRBD1; J gene: TRBJ2-4
CDR3 DNA: TGTGCCAGCAGCGTAGGGGCCAGCGGGAACTACAATGAGCAGTTCTTC; CDR3 protein: CASSVGASGNYNEQFF; V gene: TRBV9; clone size: -; D gene: TRBD2; J gene: TRBJ2-1
CDR3 DNA: TGTGCCAGCAGCCTTGGACTAGCGGCCTACAATGAGCAGTTCTTC; CDR3 protein: CASSLGLAAYNEQFF; V gene: TRBV14; clone size: -; D gene: TRBD2; J gene: TRBJ2-1
CDR3 DNA: TGCAGCGTTGTTAACGGCCCCTACGAGCAGTACTTC; CDR3 protein: CSVVNGPYEQYF; V gene: TRBV29-1; clone size: -; D gene: -; J gene: TRBJ2-7
CDR3 DNA: TGTGCCAGCAGCTTAAGTACGGGGGCAGGTAACAATGAGCAGTTCTTC; CDR3 protein: CASSLSTGAGNNEQFF; V gene: TRBV7-3; clone size: -; D gene: -; J gene: TRBJ2-1
CDR3 DNA: TGTGCCAGCAGTCTTTCACCCGGGACTCACTATGGCTACACCTTC; CDR3 protein: CASSLSPGTHYGYTF; V gene: TRBV27; clone size: -; D gene: -; J gene: TRBJ1-2
CDR3 DNA: TGTGCCAGCAGCTTAGTTTGGCTAGAGGCGGAGACCCAGTACTTC; CDR3 protein: CASSLVWLEAETQYF; V gene: TRBV7-8; clone size: -; D gene: -; J gene: TRBJ2-5
CDR3 DNA: TGCGCCAGCAGCCCTACGGGGACAGCCAACACTGAAGCTTTCTTT; CDR3 protein: CASSPTGTANTEAFF; V gene: TRBV5-1; clone size: -; D gene: TRBD1; J gene: TRBJ1-1
CDR3 DNA: TGTGCCATCAGTGAGTGGGACAGGCCCTACGAGCAGTACTTC; CDR3 protein: CAISEWDRPYEQYF; V gene: TRBV10-3; clone size: -; D gene: TRBD1; J gene: TRBJ2-7
CDR3 DNA: TGCGCCAGCAGCCAGGCCCCATTGGAGGCCCTCTCTGGGGCCAACGTCCTGACTTTC; CDR3 protein: CASSQAPLEALSGANVLTF; V gene: TRBV4-1; clone size: -; D gene: -; J gene: TRBJ2-6